The 29 T cell receptor beta chains given below trace back to one sample, sequenced in a study of metastatic and nonmetastatic thyroid tumors. There were no patients who had received any treatment before thyroid surgery. MiXCR reprocessed the PCR reads for TCRdb. This sample has around 17,000 clones, with roughly a quarter found just once. The sequencing sample was made of tumor tissue. The receptors were gathered from a female donor with papillary thyroid cancer or a benign thyroid nodule (not recorded which). Some clones in this sample may be carry-over from other donors' samples.

Concerning this clone: This may arise from a read error, as a much more abundant clone is one base away. The sample carries other DNA sequences with the same CDR3. The J gene is TRBJ2-7, the V gene TRBV7-9, with 7 bases fitting TRBD1. Trimming at V came to 3 bases and at J to 4 bases, leaving 6 bases not matched to a gene. The CDR3 sequence is 14 residues long. Germline V CDR1 and CDR2: SEHNR, FQNEAQ (reference sequence). The CDR3 coding sequence is TGTGCCAGCAGCTTCCGACAGGGTGATTACGAGCAGTACTTC. This gives the protein CASSFRQGDYEQYF.

This clone was seen a few times. The J gene is TRBJ2-7, the V gene TRBV6-5; D uncertain. Germline CDR1 reads MNHEY; CDR2 reads SVGAGI. Trimming shortened V by 4 bases and J by 13 bases, and 23 bases separated the two germline ends. This CDR3 region has 14 residues. CDR3 coding DNA: TGTGCCAGCAGTTTAGTCAGTGGCCCCTACGGGCATTACTTC. Its translation: CASSLVSGPYGHYF.

This clone was detected only a few times. The chain employs TRBV24-1 and TRBJ2-1; TRBD2 is a possible D gene (6 bases). Trimming cost V 5 bases and J 8 bases, with 12 bases left between them. The CDR3 sequence is 13 residues long. Germline CDR1 reads KGHDR; CDR2 reads SFDVKD. CDR3 sequence: CATSVAWGDEQFF. For the CDR3, the DNA is TGTGCCACCAGTGTGGCATGGGGGGATGAGCAGTTCTTC.

As for this clone: A much bigger clone sits one base away, suggesting this may be a read error. The sample holds other DNA sequences that translate to the same CDR3. The genes are TRBV9 and TRBJ2-1; D is unclear. This CDR3 has 18 residues. With 3 bases removed from V and 3 bases from J, the gap between germline ends came to 22 bases. Germline V gene lookup returns CDR1 SGDLS and CDR2 YYNGEE. CDR3 loop: CASSGGISGERGYNEQFF. Written as DNA, the CDR3 is TGTGCCAGCAGCGGGGGTATTTCGGGTGAGCGAGGCTACAATGAGCAGTTCTTC.

The genes are TRBV2 and TRBJ1-6, with no clear D. Germline CDR1 SNHLY, CDR2 FYNNEI. The CDR3 runs to 13 residues. Trimming pared 2 bases from V and 14 bases from J, leaving 13 bases between. CDR3 protein: CASSEQWGQALHF. CDR3 DNA sequence: TGTGCCAGCAGTGAACAGTGGGGTCAGGCCCTCCACTTT.

In its sample, this clone was seen a few times. The V and J genes are TRBV2 and TRBJ2-7, with a tentative D call TRBD1 (5 bases). The CDR3 has 14 residues. Germline values: CDR1 SNHLY, CDR2 FYNNEI. The V and J ends lost 6 bases and 7 bases respectively, with 19 bases between them. CDR3 sequence (DNA): TGTGCCAGCAGCCTGACCACGACAGTGTGGGAGCAGTACTTC. Translating gives CASSLTTTVWEQYF.

At least ten counts were recorded for this clone. V is TRBV18 and J is TRBJ1-1; the D is unclear. Germline V gene lookup returns CDR1 KGHSH and CDR2 LQKENI. V gave up 4 bases and J gave up 1 base, with 19 bases separating them. This CDR3 is 17 amino acids long. In DNA form, the CDR3 reads TGTGCCAGCTCACTCTACGGGAAAATTACGCCGAACACTGAAGCTTTCTTT. Protein: CASSLYGKITPNTEAFF.

This clone was seen repeatedly, ten times or more. The chain links TRBV20-1 to TRBJ2-1; TRBD2 might be the D (6 bases). This CDR3 contains 14 residues. Germline values: CDR1 DFQATT, CDR2 SNEGSKA (reference sequence). Trimming removed 6 bases at V and 0 bases at J, with 12 bases between. The CDR3 reads CSARDLSSYNEQFF. The CDR3 coding sequence is TGCAGTGCCAGGGACTTGAGCTCCTACAATGAGCAGTTCTTC.

In this sample, this clone turned up many times. The chain's CDR3 is CASSLSAAGGSETQYF. The CDR3 bases are TGTGCCAGCAGCTTAAGCGCCGCGGGAGGGAGTGAGACCCAGTACTTC. This chain joins TRBV7-2 and TRBJ2-5; 9 bases are a match to TRBD2. There are 16 residues in the CDR3. The V and J ends lost 2 bases and 5 bases, in that order; junction bases with no gene match: 9. Germline lookup yields CDR1 SGHTA and CDR2 FQGNSA.

V usage is TRBV5-4 and J usage is TRBJ1-1; D possibly corresponds to TRBD1 (5 bases). The ends were cut back, 3 bases at V and 4 bases at J, with 7 bases in the middle. CDR1 and CDR2 (germline): SGHNT, YYREEE (reference sequence). CDR3 length equals 12 residues. The CDR3 here is CASSWDGTEAFF. The DNA of the CDR3 is TGTGCCAGCAGCTGGGACGGCACTGAAGCTTTCTTT.

For this clone: One end of the junction does not line up with germline, which may come from a read error. This chain uses TRBV6-2 or TRBV6-3 with TRBJ2-3; 10 nucleotides align to TRBD2. This CDR3 is built from 15 residues. The germline V gene has CDR1 MNHEY and CDR2 SVGEGT. As DNA, the CDR3 is TGTGACAGCAGGGGGACTAGCGTAAGCACAGATACGCAGTGTTTT. Amino acids: CDSRGTSVSTDTQCF.

This chain connects TRBV7-2 to TRBJ2-1; no definite D call. CDR1 is SGHTA, CDR2 FQGNSA, per germline. The CDR3 loop spans 12 amino acids. Trimming removed 1 base at V and 6 bases at J, with 4 bases between. In DNA, the CDR3 is TGTGCCAGCAGCTTAGTAGCCAATGAGCAGTTCTTC. It yields the protein CASSLVANEQFF.

Relative to its sample, this clone is medium-sized. This sequence joins TRBV27 and TRBJ2-5; D remains ambiguous. The V end lost 5 bases, the J end lost 2 bases, and 12 bases lay between the germline ends. The V gene's germline CDR1 is MNHEY and CDR2 SMNVEV (reference sequence). This CDR3 spans 14 amino acids. The DNA for the CDR3 is TGTGCCAGCAGTCCAAGCGACATACAAGAGACCCAGTACTTC. Translated, it gives CASSPSDIQETQYF.

The CDR3 sequence is CSAYRGAGYTF. The CDR3 DNA is TGCAGTGCCTACAGGGGAGCTGGCTACACCTTC. V is TRBV20-1 and J is TRBJ1-2; 7 bases line up with TRBD1. There are 11 residues in the CDR3. With 6 bases clipped from V and 7 bases from J, the junction kept 5 bases outside the gene matches. Germline CDR1 is DFQATT and CDR2 is SNEGSKA (reference sequence).

This chain's CDR3 is CASSQPRAATIPNEQFF. As DNA, the CDR3 is TGTGCCAGCAGCCAGCCGAGGGCAGCCACGATACCCAATGAGCAGTTCTTC. The chain joins TRBV3-1 to TRBJ2-1, with a possible D match to TRBD2 (5 bases). The CDR3 has 17 amino acids. The germline CDR1 and CDR2 sequences are LGHDT and YNNKEL (reference sequence). V was pared by 3 bases and J by 6 bases, with 21 bases between.

The rearrangement uses TRBV11-2 and TRBJ1-2, with D perhaps TRBD1 (5 bases). Trimming shortened V by 3 bases and J by 4 bases, and 21 bases separated the two germline ends. The CDR3 is 17 amino acids. The V gene's germline CDR1 is SGHAT and CDR2 FQNNGV. The CDR3 spells CASSFGALRRGPYGYTF. The CDR3 region has the DNA TGTGCCAGCAGCTTTGGGGCACTCAGGAGGGGCCCCTATGGCTACACCTTC.

This clone was detected only a few times. The rearrangement joins TRBV6-1 to TRBJ2-2; 7 bases match TRBD1. Germline trimming cut 8 bases from V and 7 bases from J; bases unmatched to any gene: 7. Germline values: CDR1 MNHNS, CDR2 SASEGT. The CDR3 extends over 13 amino acids. The CDR3 protein is CASGQDGLGELFF. The CDR3 DNA reads TGTGCCAGCGGACAGGACGGCCTCGGGGAGCTGTTTTTT.

This clone is termed medium-sized. This chain uses TRBV6-1 with TRBJ1-2, with no clear D. The germline V gene encodes CDR1 MNHNS and CDR2 SASEGT. The CDR3 has 15 residues. Trimming pared 5 bases from V and 2 bases from J, leaving 15 bases between. The CDR3 nucleotides read TGTGCCAGCAGTCTACGCCCCCGCGGAAACTATGGCTACACCTTC. Translated, it gives CASSLRPRGNYGYTF.

This clone was seen many times. The rearrangement joins TRBV5-4 to TRBJ1-1; 8 nucleotides align to TRBD1. CDR3 length equals 16 residues. The germline V gene has CDR1 SGHNT and CDR2 YYREEE (reference sequence). V was pared by 0 bases and J by 9 bases, with 13 bases of the junction left unmatched. The CDR3 region has the DNA TGTGCCAGCAGCTTGGGCCAGGGGGCAGCCGGATTACAAGCTTTCTTT. It yields the protein CASSLGQGAAGLQAFF.

V is TRBV3-1 and J is TRBJ2-5; the match to TRBD1 covers 11 bases. The CDR3 contains 15 residues. J was trimmed by 7 bases and V by 1 base; bases with no gene match: 5. Germline V gene lookup returns CDR1 LGHDT and CDR2 YNNKEL (reference sequence). CDR3 sequence: CASSQAGQGVTTQYF. The DNA of the CDR3 is TGTGCCAGCAGCCAAGCGGGACAGGGGGTGACGACCCAGTACTTC.

There are a few counts of this clone. The CDR3 loop reads CASSQTTRDYASTGEQFF. The DNA of the CDR3 is TGCGCCAGCAGCCAAACAACGAGGGACTACGCCTCAACCGGGGAGCAGTTCTTC. The chain has TRBV4-1 and TRBJ2-1; 7 positions match TRBD2. The V segment lost 2 bases and the J segment 10 bases; nucleotides outside the gene matches: 20. CDR3 length: 18 amino acids. Germline-derived CDR1 and CDR2 are MGHRA and YSYEKL.

By share, this clone counts as medium-sized. This rearrangement joins TRBV10-2 to TRBJ2-7; D ambiguous. The V gene's germline CDR1 is WSHSY and CDR2 SAAADI. V lost 0 bases and J lost 12, with 12 bases in between. This CDR3 has 12 amino acids. This CDR3 is CASSESAVRPYF. In DNA form, the CDR3 reads TGCGCCAGCAGTGAGTCGGCCGTTCGACCGTACTTC.

This clone was observed many times. Possible read error: a much larger clone is one base away. Here the CDR3 DNA reads TGCAGTGCAGCGGCCGGTCGGTCTGGGTCACCCCTCCACTTT. Protein: CSAAAGRSGSPLHF. The rearrangement uses TRBV20-1 and TRBJ1-6; no definite D call. Between the trimmed V and J ends, which lost 6 bases and 10 bases, there was a span of 19 bases. Germline CDR1 and CDR2: DFQATT and SNEGSKA (reference sequence). The CDR3 covers 14 residues.

This clone occurred many times. The V gene is TRBV11-1, the J gene TRBJ1-4, with D perhaps matching TRBD1 (6 bases). Germline V gives CDR1 SGHAT, CDR2 FQDESV (reference sequence). This CDR3 has 14 amino acids. V was trimmed by 3 bases and J by 6 bases, leaving 11 bases between them. CDR3 in amino acids: CASSFGAGDEKLFF. In nucleotides, the CDR3 is TGTGCCAGCAGCTTCGGTGCAGGGGATGAAAAACTGTTTTTT. The full variable domain, rest sourced from reference TRBV11-1 and TRBJ1-4, is EAEVAQSPRYKITEKSQAVAFWCDPISGHATLYWYRQILGQGPELLVQFQDESVVDDSQLPKDRFSAERLKGVDSTLKIQPAELGDSAMYLCASSFGAGDEKLFFGSGTQLSVL.

Within the sample, this clone is medium-sized. The rearrangement links TRBV6-7 to TRBJ1-2; 7 positions match TRBD1. TRBV6-7 is known as an ORF, though its function is uncertain. The CDR3 runs to 15 residues. Trimming removed 6 bases from V and 1 base from J; junction bases left unmatched: 8. This chain's CDR3 is CASSSPGQRNYGYTF. The CDR3 nucleotides are TGTGCCAGCAGCTCCCCGGGACAGCGTAACTATGGCTACACCTTC.

This clone came up a few times. This chain uses TRBV3-1 with TRBJ2-7; no reliable D call. Trimming took 3 bases from V and 2 from J, leaving 11 bases between them. The CDR3 has 14 amino acids. Per the germline V gene, CDR1 is LGHDT and CDR2 is YNNKEL (reference sequence). CDR3 in DNA: TGTGCCAGCAGCCACGGAGACAACCCCTACGAGCAGTACTTC. Protein product: CASSHGDNPYEQYF.

The chain combines TRBV20-1 with TRBJ2-7; 7 nucleotides agree with TRBD1. Germline assignment: CDR1 DFQATT and CDR2 SNEGSKA (reference sequence). CDR3 length equals 14 residues. V lost 1 base to trimming and J lost 5 bases; unmatched junction nucleotides: 8. The CDR3 region has the DNA TGCAGTGCTAGAGTGGCAGGGGGAAACCACGAGCAGTACTTC. Translation: CSARVAGGNHEQYF.

The genes are TRBV3-1 and TRBJ1-4, with 9 positions matching TRBD1. CDR1 and CDR2 from the germline V gene are LGHDT and YNNKEL (reference sequence). V gave up 4 bases and J gave up 7 bases; unmatched junction bases: 7. This CDR3 has 15 amino acids. CDR3 protein: CASSPSGTGREKLFF. The CDR3 coding sequence is TGTGCCAGCAGCCCCTCTGGGACAGGGCGTGAAAAACTGTTTTTT. Complete variable domain (other parts from reference TRBV3-1 and TRBJ1-4): DTAVSQTPKYLVTQMGNDKSIKCEQNLGHDTMYWYKQDSKKFLKIMFSYNNKELIINETVPNRFSPKSPDKAHLNLHINSLELGDSAVYFCASSPSGTGREKLFFGSGTQLSVL.

This clone has a handful of counts. Just one base apart from a much larger clone, this may be a read error. The chain has TRBV10-3 and TRBJ1-5; a weak D match, TRBD1 (5 bases). The CDR3 runs 14 residues. The germline V gene encodes CDR1 ENHRY and CDR2 SYGVKD. V lost 8 bases and J lost 5, with 16 bases in between. CDR3 in DNA: TGTGCCATCTGGGTGGGGCGCAGTGATCAGCCCCAGCATTTT. Its protein product is CAIWVGRSDQPQHF.